This T cell receptor (beta chain) was retrieved from a study of blood T cell repertoires in COVID-19. Authors' analysis steps: Amplifying reference gene primers gave estimates of nucleated cell counts. Method: immunoSEQ multiplex PCR; TCRdb's copy keeps in-frame clones and lacks some. For V, J and clone size, that table is used; D and trimming come from the DNA. This sample carries approximately 130,000 clones, 87% of them seen once, and the ten largest clones take about 2.5%. Sequences were obtained from peripheral blood. The sequence was collected from a man between 50 and 59 years old with active COVID-19.

Here the CDR3 DNA reads TGTGCTAGTGGTTCGGGGAGGACGGGACTTTCTGGAAACACCATATATTTT. This encodes CASGSGRTGLSGNTIYF. The rearrangement joins TRBV12-5 to TRBJ1-3, with TRBD1 as a possible D gene (5 bases). The CDR3 spans 17 residues. V lost 4 bases and J lost 1, with 17 bases in between. Germline V gene data show CDR1 as LGHNT and CDR2 as FRNRAP. Filled out from reference TRBV12-5 and TRBJ1-3, the complete variable domain reads DARVTQTPRHKVTEMGQEVTMRCQPILGHNTVFWYRQTMMQGLELLAYFRNRAPLDDSGMPKDRFSAEMPDATLATLKIQPSEPRDSAVYFCASGSGRTGLSGNTIYFGEGSWLTVV.